A single sample gave rise to the 22 T cell receptor beta chains below, sequenced in a study of monozygotic twins with inflammatory bowel disease. TCRdb reprocessed the 5' RACE reads and keeps a single row for each CDR3 protein, giving no DNA. This listing includes approximately 300,000 distinct CDR3 sequences. Sequencing used blood. The receptors stem from a human donor with ulcerative colitis or Crohn's disease, or a healthy co-twin of an affected twin (not recorded which).

The rearrangement links TRBV29-1 to TRBJ2-5; TCRdb names TRBD2, which stays unverified in the absence of DNA. CDR1 and CDR2 from the germline V gene are SQVTM and ANQGSEA. This CDR3 contains 13 residues. CDR3 sequence reads: CSVSTGVEGTQYF.

The V gene is TRBV6-1, the J gene TRBJ2-3. Germline V gene sequence: CDR1 MNHNS, CDR2 SASEGT. The CDR3 has 15 residues. CDR3 residues: CASSYNTLDTDTQYF.

The chain carries TRBV5-1 and TRBJ2-1; without DNA, the TCRdb call of TRBD2 cannot be checked. Germline CDR1 reads SGHRS; CDR2 reads YFSETQ. CDR3 length: 17 residues. The CDR3 loop is CASSSHTGTSVRNEQFF.

The rearrangement joins TRBV9 to TRBJ2-5; TCRdb lists TRBD2, though no DNA is available to test this call. Germline CDR1 SGDLS, CDR2 YYNGEE. This CDR3 has 16 amino acids. CDR3 loop: CASSVGASAMGETQYF. Filled out from reference TRBV9 and TRBJ2-5, the complete variable domain reads DSGVTQTPKHLITATGQRVTLRCSPRSGDLSVYWYQQSLDQGLQFLIQYYNGEERAKGNILERFSAQQFPDLHSELNLSSLELGDSALYFCASSVGASAMGETQYFGPGTRLLVL.

The chain couples TRBV27 to TRBJ2-3; TCRdb gives TRBD2 as the D gene, but with no DNA this cannot be confirmed. CDR3 size: 19 residues. CDR1 is MNHEY, CDR2 SMNVEV, per germline (reference sequence). The CDR3 region is CASSPGTSGKKSGTDTQYF.

This chain links TRBV18 with TRBJ1-1; checking the TCRdb D call of TRBD1 is not possible without DNA. The CDR3 is 13 residues long. CDR1 and CDR2 from the germline V gene are KGHSH and LQKENI. The CDR3 loop is CASSGRRNTEAFF.

The chain is built from TRBV10-3 and TRBJ1-2. Germline CDR1 ENHRY, CDR2 SYGVKD. The CDR3 runs to 13 residues. CDR3 in amino acids: CAISELTTYGYTF.

The V gene is TRBV5-5, the J gene TRBJ1-2; no DNA is available, so the TRBD1 call from TCRdb remains unchecked. Germline-derived CDR1 and CDR2 are SGHKS and YYEKEE (reference sequence). The CDR3 covers 16 residues. CDR3 loop: CASTNPRGGLNYGYTF.

This chain uses TRBV7-7 with TRBJ2-2; the D call from TCRdb, TRBD1, cannot be confirmed without DNA. The CDR3 consists of 16 residues. Germline V gene lookup returns CDR1 SSHAT and CDR2 FNYEAQ (reference sequence). The CDR3 spells CASSSPGQVNTGELFF.

This chain uses TRBV10-3 with TRBJ2-1; TCRdb selects TRBD1, and the lack of DNA leaves this call unchecked. Germline CDR1 reads ENHRY; CDR2 reads SYGVKD. The CDR3 consists of 16 residues. The CDR3 protein is CAIGRIQTGSYNEQFF.

V gene TRBV18 combines with J gene TRBJ2-7. The CDR3 loop spans 14 amino acids. The germline V gene has CDR1 KGHSH and CDR2 LQKENI. Here the CDR3 reads CASSRGGSSYEQYF.

The chain links TRBV6-6 to TRBJ1-3. Germline-derived CDR1 and CDR2 are MNHNY and SVGAGI (reference sequence). The CDR3 is 14 amino acids. CDR3 in amino acids: CASTTLDSGNTIYF.

This rearrangement joins TRBV5-1 to TRBJ2-3; TCRdb's D call of TRBD1 is untestable without DNA. Germline loops: CDR1 SGHRS, CDR2 YFSETQ. There are 16 residues in the CDR3. The CDR3 sequence: CASSSLRETTTDTQYF.

V usage is TRBV3-1 and J usage is TRBJ1-6; the TCRdb call, TRBD1, lacks DNA for checking. Per the germline V gene, CDR1 is LGHDT and CDR2 is YNNKEL (reference sequence). The CDR3 loop spans 15 amino acids. CDR3 residues: CASSQVTQGWSPLHF. Filled out from reference TRBV3-1 and TRBJ1-6, the complete variable domain reads DTAVSQTPKYLVTQMGNDKSIKCEQNLGHDTMYWYKQDSKKFLKIMFSYNNKELIINETVPNRFSPKSPDKAHLNLHINSLELGDSAVYFCASSQVTQGWSPLHFGNGTRLTVT.

The chain links TRBV5-6 to TRBJ2-3. CDR1 and CDR2 (germline): SGHDT, YYEEEE. CDR3 length equals 13 residues. CDR3: CASSFYFGDTQYF.

The rearrangement uses TRBV12-3 or TRBV12-4 and TRBJ2-7; checking the TCRdb D call of TRBD1 is not possible without DNA. This CDR3 region has 14 residues. CDR3 residues: CASSPSTVRSEQYF.

The gene calls are TRBV2 and TRBJ1-4; no DNA is available, so the TRBD1 call from TCRdb remains unchecked. Per the germline V gene, CDR1 is SNHLY and CDR2 is FYNNEI. The CDR3 has 14 amino acids. CDR3 sequence reads: CASGPPGGREKLFF.

The chain joins TRBV20-1 to TRBJ2-4; TCRdb selects TRBD1, and the lack of DNA leaves this call unchecked. This CDR3 spans 16 amino acids. Germline CDR1 and CDR2: DFQATT and SNEGSKA (reference sequence). The CDR3 sequence: CSGGTGDPEAKNIQYF.

The chain uses TRBV20-1 and TRBJ2-3; the D call of TRBD2 rests on TCRdb alone, since no DNA is present to check it. This CDR3 is 15 amino acids long. CDR1 is DFQATT, CDR2 SNEGSKA, per germline (reference sequence). CDR3 sequence: CSALPASGRQGTQYF.

The J gene is TRBJ1-1, the V gene TRBV19; as DNA is missing, the TRBD1 call by TCRdb cannot be tested. There are 15 residues in the CDR3. Germline CDR1 and CDR2: LNHDA and SQIVND (reference sequence). This chain's CDR3 is CASSTRQVEYTEAFF.

This chain joins TRBV29-1 and TRBJ2-5; TCRdb proposes TRBD1, but this gene call is untestable without DNA. This CDR3 has 12 amino acids. Looked up from germline, CDR1 is SQVTM and CDR2 is ANQGSEA. CDR3 region: CSVEDPGKTQYF. Together with reference TRBV29-1 and TRBJ2-5, the CDR3 gives the full variable domain: SAVISQKPSRDICQRGTSLTIQCQVDSQVTMMFWYRQQPGQSLTLIATANQGSEATYESGFVIDKFPISRPNLTFSTLTVSNMSPEDSSIYLCSVEDPGKTQYFGPGTRLLVL.

The gene calls are TRBV12-3 or TRBV12-4 and TRBJ2-3; TCRdb's D call of TRBD2 is untestable without DNA. CDR3 length: 16 amino acids. The CDR3 spells CASSLGGRGSTDTQYF.